This T cell receptor (beta chain) originates from a study of Tregs in tolerant kidney transplant recipients. Study-wide background: The nonmyeloablative bone marrow transplants came from related graft donors, with transient mixed chimerism.

The method was immunoSEQ multiplex PCR; TCRdb's version includes in-frame clones alone and lacks a portion of them. This table has around 70,000 clones, about nine tenths appearing once. Unstimulated regulatory T cells (CD4+CD25+CD127-), CD4+CD25- non-regulatory cells, CD4 and CD8 cells were FACS-sorted from thawed PBMCs. There are 14 residues in the CDR3. The V gene lost 1 base and the J gene lost 0 bases, with 7 bases spanning the gap. Germline-derived CDR1 and CDR2 are LNHDA and SQIVND (reference sequence). This rearrangement joins TRBV19 to TRBJ2-7, with D perhaps TRBD2 (5 bases). The starting material was CD8+ T cells from blood, obtained before the transplant. The sequence was collected from a human donor who received a combined kidney and bone marrow transplant. The CDR3 DNA reads TGTGCCAGTAGTATAGCCGAGGGCTCCTACGAGCAGTACTTC. Its translation: CASSIAEGSYEQYF.